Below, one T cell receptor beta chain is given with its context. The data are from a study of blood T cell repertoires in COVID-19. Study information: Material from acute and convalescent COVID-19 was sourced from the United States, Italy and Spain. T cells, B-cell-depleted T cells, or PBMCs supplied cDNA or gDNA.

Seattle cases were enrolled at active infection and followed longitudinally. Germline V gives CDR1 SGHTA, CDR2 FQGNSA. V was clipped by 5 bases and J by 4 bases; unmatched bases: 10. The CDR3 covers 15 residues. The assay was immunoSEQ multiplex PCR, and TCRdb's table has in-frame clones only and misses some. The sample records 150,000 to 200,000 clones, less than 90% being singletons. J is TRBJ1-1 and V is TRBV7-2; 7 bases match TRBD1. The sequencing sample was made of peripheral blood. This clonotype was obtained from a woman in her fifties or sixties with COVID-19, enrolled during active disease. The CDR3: CASSPRQGVLTEAFF. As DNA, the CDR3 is TGTGCCAGCAGCCCTCGGCAGGGGGTACTCACTGAAGCTTTCTTT. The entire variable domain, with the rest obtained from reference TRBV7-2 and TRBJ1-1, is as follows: GAGVSQSPSNKVTEKGKDVELRCDPISGHTALYWYRQSLGQGLEFLIYFQGNSAPDKSGLPSDRFSAERTGGSVSTLTIQRTQQEDSAVYLCASSPRQGVLTEAFFGQGTRLTVV.